This T cell receptor (beta chain) was found in a study of technical replicates of blood from a handful of donors. The germline V and J ends were trimmed by 0 bases and 8 bases, with 19 bases remaining between them. The CDR3 loop spans 16 amino acids. CDR1 is PRHDT, CDR2 FYEKMQ, per germline (reference sequence). TCRdb's copy holds only in-frame clones and misses some; the assay was immunoSEQ multiplex PCR. The repertoire consists of around 98,000 clones, with under 97% occurring once and the leading ten covering less than 0.25%. The chain joins TRBV13 to TRBJ1-1; perhaps TRBD1 as D (6 bases). Sequencing was carried out using T cells isolated from PBMCs. This clonotype was obtained from a human donor in good health. The CDR3 DNA reads TGTGCCAGCAGCTTAGGCCGGGAAAAGGGGGGGACGGAAGCTTTCTTT. Protein: CASSLGREKGGTEAFF. Together with reference TRBV13 and TRBJ1-1, the CDR3 gives the full variable domain: AAGVIQSPRHLIKEKRETATLKCYPIPRHDTVYWYQQGPGQDPQFLISFYEKMQSDKGSIPDRFSAQQFSDYHSELNMSSLELGDSALYFCASSLGREKGGTEAFFGQGTRLTVV.